The rows below give T cell receptor beta chains drawn from one sample of a study of T-cell memory formation after mild COVID-19. TCRdb re-called the 5' RACE reads through MiXCR, storing one row per CDR3 protein. The profile covers about 470,000 distinct CDR3 sequences, with roughly 20% appearing a single time and about 12% taken by the ten largest. The sequenced sample consisted of PBMCs or a T cell subset sorted from them (not recorded which). The receptor set was obtained from an adult woman who had mild COVID-19 (a few samples of this study predate the infection). Cell type and time point are not known. Each CDR3 is given with its conserved first and last residue. A D gene is named only where the DNA matches it firmly. Size is omitted from some rows. Given values are once, few, many or a class for expanded clones.

cdr3_nt cdr3_aa clone_size j_call v_call d_call
TGTGCCAGCAGTTTGTTCAGGGGTCGGGCTTTCTTT CASSLFRGRAFF few TRBJ1-1 TRBV12-3/TRBV12-4 NA
TGCAGCGTTGTGGGACAGGGGGCACGGGGTGGCTACACCTTC CSVVGQGARGGYTF NA TRBJ1-2 TRBV29-1 TRBD1
TGTGCCAGCAGAATTAGTACCGGGGAGCTGTTTTTT CASRISTGELFF NA TRBJ2-2 TRBV6-1 NA
TGTGCCAGTAGTATAGGTTTGGGGGAGCTGTTTTTT CASSIGLGELFF few TRBJ2-2 TRBV19 NA
TGCGCCAGCAGCCTAGAGAACCCCAATGAGCAGTTCTTC CASSLENPNEQFF NA TRBJ2-1 TRBV4-1 NA
TGTGCCAGCAGCCCGGGTAGCGGGGGCGGTTTGGAGACCCAGTACTTC CASSPGSGGGLETQYF NA TRBJ2-5 TRBV3-1 TRBD2
TGCAGTGCTAGAGGAGGGGCCGCCGAAGAGACCCAGTACTTC CSARGGAAEETQYF NA TRBJ2-5 TRBV20-1 NA
TGCGCCAGCAGACCCGGACAGAGCCCCTATGGCTACACCTTC CASRPGQSPYGYTF NA TRBJ1-2 TRBV5-1 NA
TGTGCCACCAGTGATCTAGACACCAACTATGGCTACACCTTC CATSDLDTNYGYTF few TRBJ1-2 TRBV24-1 NA
TGTGCCAGTGTGTATCAGGGGGGCCCAGATACGCAGTATTTT CASVYQGGPDTQYF NA TRBJ2-3 TRBV2 NA
TGCGCCAGCAGCTTGGATACTCCCCACACCGGGGAGCTGTTTTTT CASSLDTPHTGELFF many TRBJ2-2 TRBV5-1 NA
TGTGCCAGTAGTCCTCTGGGGGTACTACAGGGCTACACCTTC CASSPLGVLQGYTF NA TRBJ1-2 TRBV19 NA
TGTGCCAGCTCACCCCAGACAGAACCCTATGGCTACACCTTC CASSPQTEPYGYTF NA TRBJ1-2 TRBV18 NA
TGTGCCACCAGTGATTTTAAGGGGGGGACCAATGAGCAGTTCTTC CATSDFKGGTNEQFF NA TRBJ2-1 TRBV24-1 NA
TGTGCCAGCAGCTTCGACAGGGTGAGAGAGACCCAGTACTTC CASSFDRVRETQYF few TRBJ2-5 TRBV7-9 TRBD1
TGTGCCAGCAGTGTAGGACAGGGAGGCTATGGCTACACCTTC CASSVGQGGYGYTF NA TRBJ1-2 TRBV6-1 TRBD1
TGTGCCAGCAGGCTAGCGGGGGGGCGAAACACAGATACGCAGTATTTT CASRLAGGRNTDTQYF few TRBJ2-3 TRBV6-4 TRBD2
TGTGCCAGCAGCGGTTCCTGGGGGACTGAAGCTTTCTTT CASSGSWGTEAFF NA TRBJ1-1 TRBV14 NA
TGTGCCAGCAGCCCCCGGGCCACCGTTGGGGTATGGGCTAGCGGGAGCCAGGAGACCCAGTACTTC CASSPRATVGVWASGSQETQYF few TRBJ2-5 TRBV7-8 TRBD2
TGTGCCAGCAGCTTAGGAAAGATCACAGATACGCAGTATTTT CASSLGKITDTQYF many TRBJ2-3 TRBV7-2 NA
TGCAGCGTCCGACAGGGAGGCGACAATGAGCAGTTCTTC CSVRQGGDNEQFF few TRBJ2-1 TRBV29-1 NA
TGTGCCAGCAGCCGGGCGTCCAATGAGCAGTTCTTC CASSRASNEQFF once TRBJ2-1 TRBV14 NA
TGTGCCAGCAGGATTACGACCGGGAGGAATAATTCACCCCTCCACTTT CASRITTGRNNSPLHF few TRBJ1-6 TRBV6-5 NA
TGTGCCACCAGTGAGGGGGGGACTAGCGGGATACAAGAGACCCAGTACTTC CATSEGGTSGIQETQYF many TRBJ2-5 TRBV24-1 TRBD2
TGTGCCAGCAGCTCCCCTATTAGGGAAAAGGGAAACACCATATATTTT CASSSPIREKGNTIYF NA TRBJ1-3 TRBV7-6 NA
TGCGCCAGCAGCATCCACAGGGACGGGTTTGGCTACACCTTC CASSIHRDGFGYTF NA TRBJ1-2 TRBV5-1 NA
TGCGCCAGCATGACGGCGGGAGGGGATGAGCAGTTCTTC CASMTAGGDEQFF many TRBJ2-1 TRBV5-1 TRBD2
TGTGCCAGCAGTCCCCCTCGTGTGGGGGACTACGAGCAGTACTTC CASSPPRVGDYEQYF many TRBJ2-7 TRBV27 NA
TGCAGCGTCGTGCTAGGACAGAGCCCCTATGGCTACACCTTC CSVVLGQSPYGYTF few TRBJ1-2 TRBV29-1 NA
TGTGCCAGCACAGACAGGGTTAGTCGTGGCTACACCTTC CASTDRVSRGYTF few TRBJ1-2 TRBV3-1 TRBD1
TGTGCCAGCACCCCGGGACTAGGGCCTACAGATACGCAGTATTTT CASTPGLGPTDTQYF few TRBJ2-3 TRBV12-3/TRBV12-4 TRBD2
TGTGCCAGCAGCCTGGGACTAGCGGGCGACTCCTACAATGAGCAGTTCTTC CASSLGLAGDSYNEQFF NA TRBJ2-1 TRBV7-6 TRBD2
TGTGCCAGCAGCGGCCTAGGGCGGCGAGAGACCCAGTACTTC CASSGLGRRETQYF few TRBJ2-5 TRBV7-8 NA
TGTGCCAGCAGTCCTAGTTTGGGGAAGGGAGGGGCAGATACGCAGTATTTT CASSPSLGKGGADTQYF many TRBJ2-3 TRBV6-5 TRBD2
TGTGCCAGCAGTTACCCCCAGACAGCTGGGGGGGCCCCAGATACGCAGTATTTT CASSYPQTAGGAPDTQYF NA TRBJ2-3 TRBV6-6 NA
TGCAGCGCCGGGTCAGGGATAGACTATGGCTACACCTTC CSAGSGIDYGYTF NA TRBJ1-2 TRBV29-1 NA
TGCAGCGTTGAAGAGGACGACACGTTTCTCTACAATGAGCAGTTCTTC CSVEEDDTFLYNEQFF few TRBJ2-1 TRBV29-1 NA
TGTGCCAGCAGCCTGGTTGGGTCCCCCAGCAATGAGCAGTTCTTC CASSLVGSPSNEQFF few TRBJ2-1 TRBV7-9 NA
TGTGCCAGCAGTTACTCGGGCGGCGGGAGCTCCTACAATGAGCAGTTCTTC CASSYSGGGSSYNEQFF many TRBJ2-1 TRBV6-2/TRBV6-3 TRBD2
TGTGCCAGCAGTACAGGGGGCAGGACTGAAGCTTTCTTT CASSTGGRTEAFF few TRBJ1-1 TRBV12-3/TRBV12-4 TRBD1
TGCGCCAGCAGCTTCTGGGACAGGGAACATTCACCCCTCCACTTT CASSFWDREHSPLHF few TRBJ1-6 TRBV5-1 TRBD1
TGTGCCACCAATGACGGAGGGAACCAAGAGACCCAGTACTTC CATNDGGNQETQYF NA TRBJ2-5 TRBV15 NA
TGTGCCAGCTCAAGTACTAGCGGGGGTCGCGGGACACAAGAGACCCAGTACTTC CASSSTSGGRGTQETQYF NA TRBJ2-5 TRBV18 TRBD2
TGTGCCAGCAGCTTGCAGCACTCCCCCTACGAGCAGTACTTC CASSLQHSPYEQYF NA TRBJ2-7 TRBV7-9 NA
TGCAGCTTTTGGACAGGGAACTATGGCTACACCTTC CSFWTGNYGYTF NA TRBJ1-2 TRBV29-1 TRBD1
TGTGCCAGCAGCTCCGACGGGACGTTACAAGAGACCCAGTACTTC CASSSDGTLQETQYF few TRBJ2-5 TRBV7-9 NA
TGTGCCAGCAGCTTAGGGACAGGAGAATACAATGAGCAGTTCTTC CASSLGTGEYNEQFF few TRBJ2-1 TRBV11-1 TRBD1
TGTGCCAGCAGCTTAGAACGGCATGAGCAGTTCTTC CASSLERHEQFF NA TRBJ2-1 TRBV11-2 NA
TGTGCCAGCAGTTCGACTAGCGGGGGGGTGAGTGAGCAGTTCTTC CASSSTSGGVSEQFF NA TRBJ2-1 TRBV7-2 TRBD2
TGTGCCAGCAGTCCCAACCTCGGGGACGAGCAGTACTTC CASSPNLGDEQYF few TRBJ2-7 TRBV27 NA
TGTGCCAGCAGCTTAGCCACCTCAGCCAGGGACAGCTACACCTTC CASSLATSARDSYTF NA TRBJ1-2 TRBV7-8 NA
TGTGCCAGTCGGAGGCAGGGTAACACCGGGGAGCTGTTTTTT CASRRQGNTGELFF NA TRBJ2-2 TRBV11-1 NA